Presented here are 3 T cell receptor beta chains from one specimen sequenced in a study of blood T cell repertoires in COVID-19. Clones were read by immunoSEQ multiplex PCR, and TCRdb kept only the in-frame ones, dropping some. The sample carries some 350,000 clones, 80% to 90% recorded once. Sequencing was carried out using PBMCs or T cells enriched from blood (not recorded which). The receptors originated from a man between 18 and 35 years old who had recovered from COVID-19.

The genes are TRBV7-6 and TRBJ2-7; 9 bases line up with TRBD1. Trimming took 0 bases from V and 3 from J; bases not matched to a gene: 3. Germline assignment: CDR1 SGHVS and CDR2 FNYEAQ. CDR3 size: 15 residues. CDR3 sequence: CASSLAEGQGYEQYF. The CDR3 DNA follows: TGTGCCAGCAGCTTAGCGGAGGGACAGGGCTACGAGCAGTACTTC. The entire variable domain, with the rest obtained from reference TRBV7-6 and TRBJ2-7, is as follows: GAGVSQSPRYKVTKRGQDVALRCDPISGHVSLYWYRQALGQGPEFLTYFNYEAQQDKSGLPNDRFSAERPEGSISTLTIQRTEQRDSAMYRCASSLAEGQGYEQYFGPGTRLTVT.

The chain uses TRBV19 and TRBJ1-5; D may be TRBD1 (5 bases). Germline V gene sequence: CDR1 LNHDA, CDR2 SQIVND (reference sequence). Trimming shortened V by 3 bases and J by 5 bases, and 17 bases separated the two germline ends. CDR3 length: 16 residues. CDR3 region: CASSIWGRVGHQPQHF. As DNA, the CDR3 is TGTGCCAGTAGTATTTGGGGCAGGGTAGGGCATCAGCCCCAGCATTTT.

The chain has TRBV7-2 and TRBJ2-3, with D hard to call. Germline V CDR1 and CDR2: SGHTA, FQGNSA. V was cut by 1 base and J by 0 bases, with 14 bases left in between. The CDR3 has 17 residues. The CDR3: CASSLGPAETSTDTQYF. CDR3 nucleotides: TGTGCCAGCAGCTTAGGGCCGGCGGAAACTAGCACAGATACGCAGTATTTT.